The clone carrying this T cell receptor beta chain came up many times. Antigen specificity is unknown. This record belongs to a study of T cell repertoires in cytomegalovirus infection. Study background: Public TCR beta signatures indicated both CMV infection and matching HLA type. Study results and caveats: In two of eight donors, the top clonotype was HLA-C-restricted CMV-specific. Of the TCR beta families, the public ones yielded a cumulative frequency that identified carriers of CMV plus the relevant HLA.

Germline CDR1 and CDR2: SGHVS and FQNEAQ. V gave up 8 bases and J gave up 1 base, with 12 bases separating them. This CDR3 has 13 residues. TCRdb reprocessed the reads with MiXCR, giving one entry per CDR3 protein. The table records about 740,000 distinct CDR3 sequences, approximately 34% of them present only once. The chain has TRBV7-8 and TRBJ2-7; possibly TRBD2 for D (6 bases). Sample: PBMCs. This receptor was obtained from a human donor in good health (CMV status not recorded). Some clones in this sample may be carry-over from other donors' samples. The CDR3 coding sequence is TGTGCCAGCCGACGGGGACTTTCCTACGAGCAGTACTTC. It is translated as CASRRGLSYEQYF. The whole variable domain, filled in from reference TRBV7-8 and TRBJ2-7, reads GAGVSQSPRYKVAKRGQDVALRCDPISGHVSLFWYQQALGQGPEFLTYFQNEAQLDKSGLPSDRFFAERPEGSVSTLKIQRTQQEDSAVYLCASRRGLSYEQYFGPGTRLTVT.